These 14 T cell receptor beta chains were all obtained from the same sample, sequenced in a study of T cell clonality in common variable immunodeficiency. TCRdb's table, derived via immunoSEQ multiplex PCR, lists solely in-frame clones and lacks some. Listed for the sample are approximately 40,000 clones, none seen a single time. Sequencing was done on a sample of peripheral blood mononuclear cells. The receptors derive from a person aged 18-70 years in good health.

Many counts were recorded for this clone. The read terminates 3 residues ahead of where the CDR3 ends, so the germline J gene completes it. The rearrangement uses TRBV7-2 and TRBJ2-5, with 10 bases matching TRBD2. The germline CDR1 and CDR2 sequences are SGHTA and FQGNSA. The CDR3 has 15 amino acids. V was pared by 3 bases and J by 3 bases, with 4 bases of the junction left unmatched. The CDR3 DNA, read in part, is TGTGCCAGCAGCTTCCTAGCGGGAGTAGAAGAGACC. It translates to CASSFLAGVEET. The entire CDR3 protein reads CASSFLAGVEETQYF.

This clone was found many times. CDR3 residues: CASSLGQGTNEKLFF. CDR3 DNA, as far as it was read: TGCGCCAGCAGCTTGGGACAGGGAACTAATGAAAAA. The chain combines TRBV5-1 with TRBJ1-4, with 7 bases fitting TRBD1. The sequence runs out 3 residues before the end of the CDR3; the remainder is reconstructed from the germline J gene. The CDR3 runs to 15 residues. V dropped 0 bases and J dropped 1; count of bases not matched to a gene: 0. Per germline, CDR1 SGHRS and CDR2 YFSETQ.

This clone was counted only a few times. One junction end disagrees with the germline gene, perhaps due to a read error. CDR3 sequence: CASSLGGEETQYF. The sequenced part of the CDR3 DNA is TGTGCTAGCAGCTTAGGAGGGGAAGAGACG. The chain uses TRBV7-7 and TRBJ2-3, with D tentatively TRBD2 (6 bases). The read stops 3 residues short of the end of the CDR3; the missing end is completed from the germline J gene. CDR3 size: 13 residues. Germline CDR1 and CDR2: SSHAT and FNYEAQ (reference sequence).

This clone appeared many times. The sequence runs out 3 residues before the end of the CDR3; the remainder is reconstructed from the germline J gene. The chain links TRBV20-1 to TRBJ2-1, with 13 bases lining up with TRBD2. Germline CDR1 reads DFQATT; CDR2 reads SNEGSKA (reference sequence). J gave up 5 bases and V 6 bases, and 7 bases lay outside the gene matches. This CDR3 has 15 residues. The DNA read from the CDR3 is TGCAGTGCCCTCGGGACTAGCGGGAACCACAATGAG. This codes for CSALGTSGNHNE. The full CDR3 sequence reads CSALGTSGNHNEQFF.

This clone was seen at least ten times. Read data end 3 residues before the CDR3 end; the end is taken from the germline J gene. This sequence joins TRBV20-1 and TRBJ2-3, with 7 bases that match TRBD2. Germline V lookup: CDR1 DFQATT, CDR2 SNEGSKA (reference sequence). V lost 5 bases, J lost 1 base, and 6 bases stayed unmatched. The CDR3 spans 14 residues. The part of the CDR3 DNA that was read is TGCAGTGCTCAAACAACTAGCGGCACAGATACG. It translates to CSAQTTSGTDT. The entire CDR3 reads CSAQTTSGTDTQYF.

This clone has only a few counts. The read ends 3 residues shy of where the CDR3 ends; the end is completed using the germline J gene. The genes are TRBV19 and TRBJ1-3, with D possibly TRBD1 on 5 matching bases. CDR3 length equals 13 residues. The germline V gene encodes CDR1 LNHDA and CDR2 SQIVND (reference sequence). V lost 7 bases and J lost 6, with 13 bases in between. This CDR3 is CASMQGIANTIYF. CDR3 DNA, as far as it was read: TGTGCCAGTATGCAGGGCATCGCAAACACC.

This chain's CDR3 is CASSIGRQGGGIGRDTEAFF. The CDR3 DNA, read in part, is TGTGCCAGTAGTATAGGTCGGCAGGGTGGTGGGATAGGCCGGGACACTGAA. V and J are TRBV19 and TRBJ1-1; D perhaps matches TRBD1 (5 bases). The CDR3 extends 3 residues past the end of the read, so its final part is completed from the germline J gene. CDR3 size: 20 residues. Trimming left V 1 base short and J 3 bases short, with 27 bases between. Germline loops: CDR1 LNHDA, CDR2 SQIVND (reference sequence).

This clone was detected many times. The read stops 3 residues short of the end of the CDR3; the missing end is completed from the germline J gene. V usage is TRBV5-1 and J usage is TRBJ1-2; D might be TRBD1 (5 bases). Germline V lookup: CDR1 SGHRS, CDR2 YFSETQ. CDR3 length equals 14 residues. Trimming pared 5 bases from V and 2 bases from J, leaving 13 bases between. Partial CDR3 DNA: TGCGCCAGCAGTCCCGGGACTCCAAACTATGGC. It encodes CASSPGTPNYG. The full CDR3 protein is CASSPGTPNYGYTF.

The table lists this clone with many counts. The read comes to an end 3 residues before the CDR3 does, leaving the germline J gene to fill in the end. This chain connects TRBV6-1 to TRBJ1-2, with a possible D match to TRBD1 (5 bases). Germline V gene lookup returns CDR1 MNHNS and CDR2 SASEGT. The CDR3 extends over 13 amino acids. This CDR3 is CASSDRFEGGYTF. The sequenced CDR3 bases are TGTGCCAGCAGTGACCGCTTCGAGGGGGGC.

This clone was observed at least ten times. The read halts 3 residues ahead of the CDR3 end, with the missing end drawn from the germline J gene. The gene calls are TRBV20-1 and TRBJ2-1, with TRBD2 identical over 8 bases. This CDR3 is built from 16 residues. V lost 5 bases, J lost 0 bases, and 9 bases stayed unmatched. Germline CDR1 is DFQATT and CDR2 is SNEGSKA (reference sequence). The CDR3 loop reads CSASLAGTSSYNEQFF. The CDR3 DNA, read in part, is TGCAGTGCTTCCTTAGCGGGAACGAGCTCCTACAATGAG.

This clone was seen a few times. The read gets to within 3 residues of the CDR3 end, and the germline J gene fills in the rest. The chain recombines TRBV7-9 with TRBJ1-2; tentatively, D is TRBD1 (5 bases). Germline assignment: CDR1 SEHNR and CDR2 FQNEAQ (reference sequence). The CDR3 runs to 13 residues. The CDR3 loop is CASSPPGHYDYTF. Incomplete CDR3 DNA: TGTGCCAGCAGCCCTCCAGGGCACTACGAC.

This clone showed up many times. The sequenced fragment ends 3 residues before the CDR3 boundary, so the rest is inferred from the germline J gene. The chain is built from TRBV19 and TRBJ1-2; tentative D call: TRBD1 (6 bases). V shed 8 bases and J shed 0 bases, with 13 bases lying between them. Looked up from germline, CDR1 is LNHDA and CDR2 is SQIVND (reference sequence). The CDR3 totals 14 residues. The CDR3 is CASWLQGANYGYTF. The CDR3 bases that were read are TGTGCCAGTTGGTTACAGGGTGCTAACTATGGC.

A remark on this clone: The read ends 3 residues shy of where the CDR3 ends; the end is completed using the germline J gene. The rearrangement links TRBV5-1 to TRBJ1-2; tentatively, D is TRBD1 (5 bases). The CDR3 is 13 amino acids. Germline CDR1 is SGHRS and CDR2 is YFSETQ. CDR3 amino acids: CASSLAGAGGYTF. Incomplete CDR3 DNA: TGCGCCAGCAGCTTGGCCGGGGCGGGGGGC.

Note on this clone: Since a much larger clone is just one base distant, this may be a read error. Read coverage stops 3 residues before the CDR3 terminus; the germline J gene supplies the remainder. J is TRBJ2-5 and V is TRBV7-3; possible D gene TRBD1, 6 bases. The CDR3 has 15 residues. Germline CDR1 is SGHTA and CDR2 is FQGTGA. The covered CDR3 bases are TGTGCCAGCAGCTCCGACGGGGTTAGGACAGATACC. As protein: CASSSDGVRTDT. The whole CDR3 sequence is CASSSDGVRTDTQYF.